Sequencing of this TCR beta chain was carried out in a study of CD4 T cells in relation to SARS-CoV-2 and coronaviruses. CD4+ T cells from unexposed donors were obtained before the COVID-19 pandemic (2011-2018). Naive and memory CD4+ T cells came from enriched cryopreserved PBMCs. Clones were sequenced by immunoSEQ multiplex PCR, and TCRdb holds only the in-frame ones, with some missing. The sample yields about 59,000 clones, just over 85% seen once. On this clone itself: Its antigen is still unknown.

General observations from the study: SARS-CoV-2-driven expansion was significantly weaker in crossreactive than monoreactive clones.

V gave up 5 bases and J gave up 1 base, with 12 bases separating them. The germline gives CDR1 LNHDA, CDR2 SQIVND (reference sequence). CDR3 length: 15 residues. The chain links TRBV19 to TRBJ1-3, with D hard to call. This clonotype was obtained from a human donor in good health. The sample comprised memory CD4+ T cells from PBMCs. The CDR3 bases are TGTGCCAGTAGTCCTCCGTCGGGTTCTGGAAACACCATATATTTT. Amino acids: CASSPPSGSGNTIYF.